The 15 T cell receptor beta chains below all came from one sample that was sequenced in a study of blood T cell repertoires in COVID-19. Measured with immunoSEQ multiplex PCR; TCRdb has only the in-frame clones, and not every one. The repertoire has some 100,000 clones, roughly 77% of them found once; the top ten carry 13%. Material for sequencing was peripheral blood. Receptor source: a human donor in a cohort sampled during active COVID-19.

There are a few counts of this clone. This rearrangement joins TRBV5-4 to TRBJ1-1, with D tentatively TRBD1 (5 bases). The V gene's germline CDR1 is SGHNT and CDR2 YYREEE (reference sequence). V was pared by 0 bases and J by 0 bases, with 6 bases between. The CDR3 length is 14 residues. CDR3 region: CASSLDRMNTEAFF. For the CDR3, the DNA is TGTGCCAGCAGCTTGGACAGGATGAACACTGAAGCTTTCTTT.

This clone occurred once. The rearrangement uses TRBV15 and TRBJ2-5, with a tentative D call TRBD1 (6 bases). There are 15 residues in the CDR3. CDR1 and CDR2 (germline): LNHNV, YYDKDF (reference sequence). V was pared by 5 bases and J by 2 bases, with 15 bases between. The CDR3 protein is CATSLDRNQQETQYF. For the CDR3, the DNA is TGTGCCACCAGCTTAGACAGGAACCAACAAGAGACCCAGTACTTC.

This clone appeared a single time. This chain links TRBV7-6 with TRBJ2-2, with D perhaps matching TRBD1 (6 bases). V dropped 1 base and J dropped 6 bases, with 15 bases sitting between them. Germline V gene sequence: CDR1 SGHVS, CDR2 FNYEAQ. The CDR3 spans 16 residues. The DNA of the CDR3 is TGTGCCAGCAGCTTAGTACCCCACAGGGAAGCCGGGGAGCTGTTTTTT. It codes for CASSLVPHREAGELFF.

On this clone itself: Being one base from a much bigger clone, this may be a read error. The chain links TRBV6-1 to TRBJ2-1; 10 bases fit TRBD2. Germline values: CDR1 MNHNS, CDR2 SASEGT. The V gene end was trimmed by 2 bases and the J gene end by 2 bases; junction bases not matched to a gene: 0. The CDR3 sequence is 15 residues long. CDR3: CASSELAGAYNEQFF. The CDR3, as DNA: TGTGCCAGCAGTGAACTAGCGGGGGCCTACAATGAGCAGTTCTTC.

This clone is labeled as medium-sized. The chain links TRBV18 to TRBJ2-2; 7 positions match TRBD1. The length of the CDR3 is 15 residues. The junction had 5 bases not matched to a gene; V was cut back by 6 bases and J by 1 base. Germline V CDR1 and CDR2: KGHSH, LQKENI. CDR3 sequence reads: CASSSRTGNTGELFF. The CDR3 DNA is TGTGCCAGCTCCTCCAGGACAGGGAACACCGGGGAGCTGTTTTTT.

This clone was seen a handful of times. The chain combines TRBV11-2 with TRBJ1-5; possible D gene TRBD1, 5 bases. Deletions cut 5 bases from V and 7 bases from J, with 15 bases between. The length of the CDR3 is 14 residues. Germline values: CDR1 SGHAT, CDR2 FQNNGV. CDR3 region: CASSQGWGGQPQHF. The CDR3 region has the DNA TGTGCCAGCAGCCAAGGTTGGGGGGGACAGCCCCAGCATTTT.

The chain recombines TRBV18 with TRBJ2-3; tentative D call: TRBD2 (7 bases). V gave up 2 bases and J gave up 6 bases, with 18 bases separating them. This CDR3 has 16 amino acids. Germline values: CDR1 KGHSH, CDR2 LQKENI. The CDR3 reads CASSPSNGGRFDTQYF. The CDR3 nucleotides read TGTGCCAGCTCACCATCGAACGGGGGGCGATTCGATACGCAGTATTTT.

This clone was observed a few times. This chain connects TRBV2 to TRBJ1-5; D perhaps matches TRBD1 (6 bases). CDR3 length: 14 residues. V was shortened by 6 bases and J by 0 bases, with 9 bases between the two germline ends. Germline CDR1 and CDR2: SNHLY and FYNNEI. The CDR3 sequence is CASSRQASNQPQHF. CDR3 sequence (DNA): TGTGCCAGCAGCCGACAGGCTAGCAATCAGCCCCAGCATTTT.

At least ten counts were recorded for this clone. The CDR3: CASSWDRGSGGYTF. The CDR3 DNA reads TGTGCCAGCAGCTGGGACAGGGGGTCGGGTGGCTACACCTTC. The genes are TRBV5-4 and TRBJ1-2; 11 bases map to TRBD1. Germline CDR1 SGHNT, CDR2 YYREEE (reference sequence). The CDR3 spans 14 residues. The V segment lost 3 bases and the J segment 7 bases; nucleotides outside the gene matches: 5.

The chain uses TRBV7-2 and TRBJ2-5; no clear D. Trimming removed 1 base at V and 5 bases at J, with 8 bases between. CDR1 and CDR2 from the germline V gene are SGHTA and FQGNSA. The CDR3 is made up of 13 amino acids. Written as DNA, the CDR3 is TGTGCCAGCAGCTTAGTTAGCCGGGAGACCCAGTACTTC. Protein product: CASSLVSRETQYF.

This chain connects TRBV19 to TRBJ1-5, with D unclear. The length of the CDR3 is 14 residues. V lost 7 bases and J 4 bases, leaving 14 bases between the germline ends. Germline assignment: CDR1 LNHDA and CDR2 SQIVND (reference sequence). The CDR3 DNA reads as TGTGCCAGTACCTTCGGTCACGGTAATCAGCCCCAGCATTTT. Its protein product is CASTFGHGNQPQHF.

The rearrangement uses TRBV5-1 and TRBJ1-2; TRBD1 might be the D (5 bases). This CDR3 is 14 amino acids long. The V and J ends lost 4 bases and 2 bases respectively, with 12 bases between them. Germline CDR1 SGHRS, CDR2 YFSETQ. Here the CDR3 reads CASSLLDTNYGYTF. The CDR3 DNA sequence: TGCGCCAGCAGCCTCCTGGACACAAACTATGGCTACACCTTC.

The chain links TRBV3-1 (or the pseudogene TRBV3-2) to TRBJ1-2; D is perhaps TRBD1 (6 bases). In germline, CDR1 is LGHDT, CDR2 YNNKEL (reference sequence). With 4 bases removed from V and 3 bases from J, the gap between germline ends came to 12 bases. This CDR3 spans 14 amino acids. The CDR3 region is CASSLVTGHYGYTF. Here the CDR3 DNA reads TGTGCCAGCAGCCTAGTGACAGGCCACTATGGCTACACCTTC.

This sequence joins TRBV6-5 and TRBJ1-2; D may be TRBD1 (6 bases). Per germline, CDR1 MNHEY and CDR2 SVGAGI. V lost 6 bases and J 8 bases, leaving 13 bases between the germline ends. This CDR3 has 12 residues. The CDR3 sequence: CASRQQGGGYTF. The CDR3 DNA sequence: TGTGCCAGCAGACAACAGGGAGGGGGCTACACCTTC.

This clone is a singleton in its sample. CDR3: CASSYPREGSTF. The CDR3 DNA reads as TGTGCCAGCAGTTACCCCCGGGAGGGATCCACCTTC. This chain links TRBV6-5 with TRBJ1-2; D ambiguous. Germline V gene data show CDR1 as MNHEY and CDR2 as SVGAGI. This CDR3 is built from 12 residues. The V and J ends lost 2 bases and 13 bases respectively, with 14 bases between them.